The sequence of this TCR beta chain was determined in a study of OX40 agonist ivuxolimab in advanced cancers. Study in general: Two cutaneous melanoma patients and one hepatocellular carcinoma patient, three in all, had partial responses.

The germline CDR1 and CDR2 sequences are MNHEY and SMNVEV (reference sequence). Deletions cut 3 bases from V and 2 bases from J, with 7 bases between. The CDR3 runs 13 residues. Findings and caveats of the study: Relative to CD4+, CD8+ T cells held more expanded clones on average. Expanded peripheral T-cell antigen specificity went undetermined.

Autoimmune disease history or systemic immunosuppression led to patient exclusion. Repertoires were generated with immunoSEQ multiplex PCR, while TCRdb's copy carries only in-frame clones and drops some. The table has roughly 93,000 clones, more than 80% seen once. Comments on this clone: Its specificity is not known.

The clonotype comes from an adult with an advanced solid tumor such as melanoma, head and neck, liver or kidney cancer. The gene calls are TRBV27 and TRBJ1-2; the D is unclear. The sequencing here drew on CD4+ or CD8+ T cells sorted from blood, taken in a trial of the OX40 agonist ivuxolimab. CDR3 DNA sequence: TGTGCCAGCAGTTTTTCGAGAAACTATGGCTACACCTTC. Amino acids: CASSFSRNYGYTF.